This T cell receptor (beta chain) was identified in a study of blood T cell repertoires in COVID-19. Study details: Researchers got acute and convalescent COVID-19 samples from the United States, Italy and Spain.

Germline lookup yields CDR1 SGHRS and CDR2 YFSETQ. The CDR3 covers 17 residues. As to this clone: The junction and the germline gene differ at one end; a read error may be behind it.

Measured with immunoSEQ multiplex PCR; TCRdb has only the in-frame clones, and not every one. The sample consists of around 42,000 clones, roughly 75% of them appearing once. The chain uses TRBV5-1 and TRBJ1-6, with D tentatively TRBD1 (6 bases). Sequencing was carried out using peripheral blood. This clonotype was obtained from a man at least 80 years old with active or convalescent COVID-19. DNA of the CDR3: TGCGCCAGCAGCTTCGCCCGGGGGGGCTCCAATAATTCACCCCTCCACTTT. Translated: CASSFARGGSNNSPLHF.